The next 16 T cell receptor beta chains were all read from a single sample in a study of blood T cell repertoires in COVID-19. Repertoires were generated with immunoSEQ multiplex PCR, while TCRdb's copy carries only in-frame clones and drops some. Of some 250,000 clones in the sample, approximately 89% are singletons; the top ten hold roughly 4%. The specimen sequenced was PBMCs or T cells enriched from blood (not recorded which). These receptors all come from a woman younger than 45 with acute COVID-19.

The chain couples TRBV7-3 to TRBJ1-5; possibly TRBD1 for D (5 bases). Germline loops: CDR1 SGHTA, CDR2 FQGTGA. The CDR3 has 13 amino acids. With 5 bases removed from V and 3 bases from J, the gap between germline ends came to 8 bases. CDR3 region: CASSQGVNQPQHF. CDR3 DNA: TGTGCCAGCAGCCAGGGTGTCAATCAGCCCCAGCATTTT.

In this sample, this clone turned up a few times. V and J are TRBV5-1 and TRBJ2-7; D is ambiguous. The CDR3 length is 16 residues. V was cut by 0 bases and J by 5 bases, with 18 bases left in between. CDR1 and CDR2 from the germline V gene are SGHRS and YFSETQ. CDR3 DNA: TGCGCCAGCAGCTTGGCCGAGCTACCCAGGTCCCACGAGCAGTACTTC. It yields the protein CASSLAELPRSHEQYF.

V gene TRBV7-9 combines with J gene TRBJ2-7; 11 bases map to TRBD1. Unmatched junction bases numbered 4, after V lost 5 bases and J lost 4 bases. This CDR3 region has 14 residues. Germline lookup yields CDR1 SEHNR and CDR2 FQNEAQ (reference sequence). This chain's CDR3 is CASSGQGAIYEQYF. The CDR3 DNA reads TGTGCCAGCAGCGGACAGGGGGCAATTTACGAGCAGTACTTC.

This clone came up once. This chain joins TRBV10-2 and TRBJ2-5, with a tentative D call TRBD1 (5 bases). Germline CDR1 WSHSY, CDR2 SAAADI. The CDR3 runs 16 residues. Trimming stripped 4 bases from V and 0 bases from J, with 15 bases between. CDR3 protein: CASSVIRETNQETQYF. CDR3 coding DNA: TGCGCCAGCAGTGTGATCAGGGAAACGAACCAAGAGACCCAGTACTTC.

The rearrangement joins TRBV11-2 to TRBJ2-5; D may be TRBD1 (6 bases). In germline, CDR1 is SGHAT, CDR2 FQNNGV. V gave up 0 bases and J gave up 4 bases, with 9 bases separating them. The CDR3 contains 14 residues. The CDR3 here is CASSLEQGPETQYF. The CDR3 DNA reads as TGTGCCAGCAGCTTAGAACAGGGTCCAGAGACCCAGTACTTC.

V gene TRBV7-3 combines with J gene TRBJ1-1; tentatively, D is TRBD1 (5 bases). The CDR3 is 13 amino acids. CDR1 is SGHTA and CDR2 is FQGTGA in the germline V gene. Trimming took 3 bases from V and 3 from J, leaving 8 bases between them. Here the CDR3 reads CASSFDSHTEAFF. Here the CDR3 DNA reads TGTGCCAGCAGCTTTGACAGTCACACTGAAGCTTTCTTT.

This clone was seen once. The J gene is TRBJ2-7, the V gene TRBV11-2; D gene ambiguous. The CDR3 is 15 amino acids. Germline CDR1 is SGHAT and CDR2 is FQNNGV. The ends were cut back, 2 bases at V and 0 bases at J, with 11 bases in the middle. The CDR3 DNA reads as TGTGCCAGCAGCTTAAATCGGGTCTACTCCTACGAGCAGTACTTC. Its protein product is CASSLNRVYSYEQYF. The whole variable domain, filled in from reference TRBV11-2 and TRBJ2-7, reads EAGVAQSPRYKIIEKRQSVAFWCNPISGHATLYWYQQILGQGPKLLIQFQNNGVVDDSQLPKDRFSAERLKGVDSTLKIQPAKLEDSAVYLCASSLNRVYSYEQYFGPGTRLTVT.

V is TRBV9 and J is TRBJ2-3; D is unclear. This CDR3 region has 15 residues. Trimming removed 0 bases at V and 0 bases at J, with 8 bases between. Germline V gene lookup returns CDR1 SGDLS and CDR2 YYNGEE. As DNA, the CDR3 is TGTGCCAGCAGCGTAGGGCAGAAAAGCACAGATACGCAGTATTTT. It encodes CASSVGQKSTDTQYF.

This chain joins TRBV15 and TRBJ2-6; D gene ambiguous. The CDR3 extends over 14 amino acids. Germline values: CDR1 LNHNV, CDR2 YYDKDF (reference sequence). The V and J ends lost 6 bases and 2 bases respectively, with 8 bases between them. This CDR3 is CATSTSTGANVLTF. CDR3 DNA sequence: TGTGCCACCAGTACGAGTACTGGGGCCAACGTCCTGACTTTC.

This clone has just a few counts. This chain connects TRBV6-5 to TRBJ1-2, with 10 positions matching TRBD1. Per the germline V gene, CDR1 is MNHEY and CDR2 is SVGAGI. The CDR3 extends over 14 amino acids. After removal of 6 bases from V and 3 bases from J, the junction contained 4 bases not matched to a gene. Here the CDR3 reads CASRMGQGHYGYTF. The CDR3 region has the DNA TGTGCCAGCAGGATGGGACAGGGGCACTATGGCTACACCTTC.

The chain employs TRBV6-5 and TRBJ2-7, with a tentative D call TRBD1 (6 bases). Per germline, CDR1 MNHEY and CDR2 SVGAGI. Between the trimmed V and J ends, which lost 4 bases and 6 bases, there was a span of 22 bases. The CDR3 spans 16 residues. The DNA for the CDR3 is TGTGCCAGCAGTTCCCGGGCGACATACAGGGCAGGCGAGCAGTACTTC. Translation gives CASSSRATYRAGEQYF.

This clone was seen a single time. The chain combines TRBV30 with TRBJ2-1, with 9 bases lining up with TRBD1. CDR1 is GTSNPN and CDR2 is SVGIG in the germline V gene (reference sequence). Trimming took 0 bases from V and 6 from J; bases not matched to a gene: 12. The CDR3 runs 17 residues. This chain's CDR3 is CAWSVPLRTGAFNEQFF. The DNA of the CDR3 is TGTGCCTGGAGTGTACCTCTGCGGACAGGGGCCTTCAATGAGCAGTTCTTC.

The chain combines TRBV5-6 with TRBJ1-1; D unclear. There are 15 residues in the CDR3. From germline, CDR1 is SGHDT and CDR2 YYEEEE. V gave up 3 bases and J gave up 1 base, with 13 bases separating them. Here the CDR3 reads CASSSQRAENTEAFF. In nucleotides, the CDR3 is TGTGCCAGCAGCTCCCAGAGGGCAGAGAACACTGAAGCTTTCTTT.

The chain uses TRBV29-1 and TRBJ1-2; D remains unclear. This CDR3 region has 12 residues. Germline lookup yields CDR1 SQVTM and CDR2 ANQGSEA. With 4 bases removed from V and 2 bases from J, the gap between germline ends came to 8 bases. The CDR3 here is CSVVQRNYGYTF. CDR3 bases: TGCAGCGTTGTACAGAGAAACTATGGCTACACCTTC.

CDR3 in DNA: TGTGCCAGCAGCGGAGGACAGGGACACTCCTACGAGCAGTACTTC. This encodes CASSGGQGHSYEQYF. The genes are TRBV9 and TRBJ2-7, with 8 bases fitting TRBD1. The CDR3 totals 15 residues. Germline V CDR1 and CDR2: SGDLS, YYNGEE. V lost 3 bases to trimming and J lost 0 bases; unmatched junction nucleotides: 5.

This clone was seen just once. The rearrangement joins TRBV7-2 to TRBJ1-5; 8 bases agree with TRBD1. There are 19 residues in the CDR3. CDR1 is SGHTA and CDR2 is FQGNSA in the germline V gene. J lost 1 base, V lost 4 bases, and 15 bases had no gene match. The CDR3, as DNA: TGTGCCAGCAGCTCCGGGACAGGTATTTCGGCGACAAGCAATCAGCCCCAGCATTTT. Translated, it gives CASSSGTGISATSNQPQHF.